The text below deals with one T cell receptor beta chain. This clonotype was counted only a few times. Its binding antigen is unknown. Qualities for individual bases were not recorded, and no much larger clone is one base off. In the germline V gene (reference sequence), CDR1 corresponds to SGHNT and CDR2 to YYREEE. The CDR3, from cysteine to phenylalanine, totals 15 residues. The kept DNA is CDR3 alone, 45 bases in frame from the first base. V and J are truncated by 1 base and 2 bases respectively, leaving an intervening sequence of 11 bases. From the second PCR step on, the TCR alpha and beta chain libraries were amplified in separate reactions. Donor CMV status was determined by IFNgamma production from CD4+ T cells after overnight stimulation of fresh PBMCs with CMV viral lysate. CD4 T cells were positively selected using Miltenyi beads, after which CD8 T cells were positively selected from the CD4-negative fraction. After staining for CD3, CD4, CD8, CD45RA, CD27 and a live/dead dye, cells were sorted on a BD Aria II into four subsets based on CD45RA and CD27. Effector memory cells were sorted as CD45RA-CD27-, and EMRA cells as CD45RA+CD27-. A few healthy volunteers provided blood, and each donor's sample was split into CD4 and CD8 T cells and then further divided into four differentiation subsets. Roughly 0.13 L of peripheral blood was collected from each donor, and PBMC were isolated by Ficoll-Paque PLUS density-gradient centrifugation. The sorted cells were lysed in RLT buffer, after which RNA was extracted using a Qiagen RNeasy kit and kept at -80 degrees C.

The data were taken from a study of naive and memory T cell subsets (dated by TCRdb to about 2017). As for the study more broadly: Sorted naive and memory T cell subsets from peripheral blood were analyzed in the study using a UMI-based, open-source pipeline for TCR alpha and beta sequencing. The results of the functional CMV T cell responses matched the IgG serology results in every case. RNA was DNase-treated and reverse transcribed with TCR constant-region primers, mostly using SuperScript III. Summary of the overall study and its limitations: The repertoire findings for the naive and memory subsets could not be validated against a ground truth, as none was available. A clonotype was defined as a single alpha or beta chain sequence rather than as a paired alpha/beta receptor. In both CD4 and CD8 cells, going from naive through CM, EM and EMRA, the Gini index went up while Shannon and inverse Simpson diversity went down. RNA-based TCR counts may be influenced by expression changes linked to T cell activation and differentiation. After error correction, over 90% of naive TCR sequences appeared only once, giving much steeper abundance distributions than memory subsets. A power law was followed by TCR abundance, with an exponent that differed between naive and memory subsets but was consistent across the three individuals.

Library creation used UMI-ligation and nested PCR. The beta constant-region primer was an equimolar mix of two oligonucleotides covering both TRBC1 and TRBC2. Four rounds of PCR were used to amplify ligated cDNA, with nested alpha and beta constant-region primers being used together with the SP2 primer. A single-stranded oligonucleotide carrying the SP2 primer and a 12-nucleotide UMI was ligated to the 3' end of the cDNA by T4 RNA ligase 1. Incubation of the ligation reaction lasted roughly 19-25 hours at 16 degrees C. PCR2 was usually performed as a SYBR Green qPCR and halted at a preset threshold so that over-amplification would not occur. All purifications after the first were performed with Agencourt AMPure XP magnetic beads. Library amounts were measured by Qubit and library quality was assessed on a TapeStation, where the main peak was expected at around 650 bp. Pooled libraries were sequenced on an Illumina MiSeq with v2 2x251 paired-end kits, typically giving roughly 0.95-2 million reads per sample. Each sample was pooled at around 4.2 nM, and about 4.5-7% PhiX was included to help cluster recognition. In the original analysis: Using tag matching that tolerated one base-pair mismatch, Decombinator assigned V and J genes to FASTQ reads that had been processed by Demultiplexor. Collapsinator relied on UMIs to fix sequencing errors as well as frequency errors caused by PCR heterogeneity. TCRs were translated and CDR3s were extracted from the conserved cysteine to the FGXG phenylalanine by CDR3Translator, with non-productive sequences being flagged. Gini, Shannon entropy and inverse Simpson indices were calculated on repertoires that had been subsampled to equal numbers of UMI-defined TCRs. Clonotype abundance distributions were fitted to a power law by maximum likelihood within the linear range. On one naive CD8 sample, the pipeline and MIGEC gave similar UMI counts, unique TCR numbers and clonal distributions. A set of some 7,600 CMV-associated CDR3 sequences, compiled from VDJdb and a published dataset, was used to search the repertoires. In-frame beta chains were kept once TCRdb had trimmed the public reads at Q25 with fastp and called clones with MiXCR. Every CDR3 protein is listed once, alongside the most common genes and DNA of its rows. TCRdb's processing, not the study's, gives the V and J calls here. This sample lists over 25,000 distinct CDR3 sequences; roughly 18% were detected once. 3% to 3.5% of the sample belongs to the ten largest clones.

The source material was effector memory CD4+ T cells from blood. The sample's cell subset or site label, in plain terms: effector memory, CD45RA- CD27-. This TCR was sampled from a human donor in good health. Recombination connected TRBV5-4 to TRBJ2-3; the D region possibly corresponds to TRBD2 (5 bases align). The CDR3 has the sequence CASSLSSGSTDTQYF. The nucleotide sequence reads as follows: TGTGCCAGCAGCTTGTCGAGCGGTTCCACAGATACGCAGTATTTT. Extended through the reference TRBV5-4 and TRBJ2-3 proteins, this CDR3 yields the full variable domain: ETGVTQSPTHLIKTRGQQVTLRCSSQSGHNTVSWYQQALGQGPQFIFQYYREEENGRGNFPPRFSGLQFPNYSSELNVNALELDDSALYLCASSLSSGSTDTQYFGPGTRLTVL.